The 7 T cell receptor beta chains in this list originate from one sample, sequenced in a study of regulatory T cells in long-lasting Graves disease. iRepertoire HTBI primers and Arm-PCR of CDR3 regions built TCR beta libraries. TCRdb reprocessed the multiplex PCR reads via MiXCR and lists one record per CDR3 protein. The sample holds a few hundred thousand distinct CDR3 sequences; about an eighth are singletons and the top ten take about 20%. As to time point: newly diagnosed GD, antithyroid drugs for less than 3 months. Isolated PBMC RNA provided the starting material for the TCR library. A further study also used this sample, focusing on T cells in Graves' hyperthyroidism and ophthalmopathy.

The source material was peripheral blood mononuclear cells (PBMCs), sampled at new diagnosis, from a patient treated with antithyroid drugs. These receptors all come from a young woman with Graves disease.

This clonotype appeared a few times. The rearrangement links TRBV5-1 to TRBJ2-1; 9 bases are shared with TRBD1. The V and J ends lost 5 bases and 5 bases, in that order; junction bases with no gene match: 8. The CDR3 runs 15 residues. The germline V gene has CDR1 SGHRS and CDR2 YFSETQ. The CDR3 region is CASSYDRGRNNEQFF. The CDR3 region has the DNA TGCGCCAGCAGTTATGACAGGGGGAGGAACAATGAGCAGTTCTTC.

This clonotype was seen at least ten times. This chain links TRBV3-1 with TRBJ2-7; D ambiguous. This CDR3 spans 15 amino acids. Per the germline V gene, CDR1 is LGHDT and CDR2 is YNNKEL (reference sequence). The ends were cut back, 3 bases at V and 2 bases at J, with 14 bases in the middle. The CDR3 nucleotides are TGTGCCAGCAGCCAGTGGCCCACACCTACCTACGAGCAGTACTTC. Amino acid sequence: CASSQWPTPTYEQYF.

In this sample, this clonotype turned up many times. V gene TRBV20-1 combines with J gene TRBJ2-1, with D possibly TRBD2 on 6 matching bases. Germline-derived CDR1 and CDR2 are DFQATT and SNEGSKA (reference sequence). V shed 6 bases and J shed 7 bases, with 10 bases lying between them. The CDR3 consists of 11 residues. The CDR3 protein is CSAPGVNEQFF. CDR3 bases: TGCAGTGCCCCGGGGGTAAATGAGCAGTTCTTC.

This clonotype was seen more than once but under ten times. One junction end does not reproduce the germline sequence, and a read error may be involved. The V and J genes are TRBV24-1 and TRBJ2-5; TRBD2 agrees at 12 bases. Germline loops: CDR1 KGHDR, CDR2 SFDVKD. The CDR3 length is 22 residues. The CDR3 sequence is CVTSDSGTPRTSGNIGQETQYF. The CDR3 DNA follows: TGTGTCACCAGTGATTCGGGCACCCCCCGGACTAGCGGGAATATAGGCCAAGAGACCCAGTACTTC.

At least ten counts were recorded for this clonotype. CDR3 in amino acids: CASSPLRAEAFF. DNA of the CDR3: TGTGCCAGCAGCCCTTTGCGTGCTGAAGCTTTCTTT. V usage is TRBV7-2 and J usage is TRBJ1-1; D unclear. V was cut by 5 bases and J by 6 bases, with 10 bases left in between. The CDR3 length is 12 residues. Germline CDR1 is SGHTA and CDR2 is FQGNSA.

This clonotype was detected ten times or more. This chain joins TRBV5-1 and TRBJ2-1; the match to TRBD2 covers 13 bases. Germline V gene sequence: CDR1 SGHRS, CDR2 YFSETQ. The CDR3 covers 15 residues. V shed 2 bases and J 7 bases; nucleotides not matched to a gene: 3. Here the CDR3 reads CASSFGLAGENEQFF. CDR3 nucleotides: TGCGCCAGCAGCTTCGGACTAGCGGGAGAGAATGAGCAGTTCTTC.

This clonotype came up many times. This chain links TRBV28 with TRBJ2-5, with TRBD2 as a possible D gene (6 bases). CDR1 is MDHEN and CDR2 is SYDVKM in the germline V gene. CDR3 length equals 15 residues. V was pared by 4 bases and J by 2 bases, with 14 bases between. The CDR3, as DNA: TGTGCCAGCAGTTCCGAGCGGGTGGGGCAAGAGACCCAGTACTTC. Translated, it gives CASSSERVGQETQYF.